A single sample gave rise to the 23 T cell receptor beta chains below, sequenced in a study of blood T cells in healthy people across ages. A J-beta primer mix and a sample-barcoded 5' primer were used in a second PCR of roughly 7 to 12 cycles. Via MiXCR, TCRdb re-called the 5' RACE reads, giving one row per CDR3 protein. The repertoire consists of about 1.6 million distinct CDR3 sequences, with 30% to 40% occurring once and the leading ten covering approximately 10%. Sequenced: blood. These receptors came from a woman in her twenties or thirties in good health.

The V gene is TRBV7-8, the J gene TRBJ2-6, with 14 bases fitting TRBD2. From germline, CDR1 is SGHVS and CDR2 FQNEAQ. The CDR3 has 20 amino acids. Trimming removed 1 base from V and 3 bases from J; junction bases left unmatched: 8. The CDR3 is CASSLGGGLAGADGANVLTF. The CDR3, as DNA: TGTGCCAGCAGCTTAGGCGGGGGACTAGCGGGAGCGGATGGGGCCAACGTCCTGACTTTC.

A few counts support this clonotype. The chain is built from TRBV24-1 and TRBJ2-7; 7 bases align to TRBD1. Germline-derived CDR1 and CDR2 are KGHDR and SFDVKD. CDR3 length: 15 amino acids. V gave up 7 bases and J gave up 0 bases; unmatched junction bases: 8. This chain's CDR3 is CATSTGAGVSYEQYF. The CDR3 bases are TGTGCCACCAGCACAGGGGCAGGGGTCTCCTACGAGCAGTACTTC.

This clonotype was seen many times. In nucleotides, the CDR3 is TGCAGCGTTGAGTCGGACAGACCCTCCGAGCAGTACTTC. The encoded protein is CSVESDRPSEQYF. This rearrangement joins TRBV29-1 to TRBJ2-7; possibly TRBD1 for D (6 bases). The V gene lost 3 bases and the J gene lost 6 bases, with 15 bases spanning the gap. From germline, CDR1 is SQVTM and CDR2 ANQGSEA. This CDR3 region has 13 residues.

This chain connects TRBV10-3 to TRBJ1-2; tentative D call: TRBD1 (5 bases). The CDR3 is 14 amino acids. Looked up from germline, CDR1 is ENHRY and CDR2 is SYGVKD. V lost 8 bases and J 7 bases, leaving 20 bases between the germline ends. The CDR3 protein is CAIGDGEWTVGYTF. The CDR3 bases are TGTGCCATCGGGGACGGCGAGTGGACGGTTGGCTACACCTTC.

The V and J genes are TRBV10-3 and TRBJ1-2; 10 bases line up with TRBD1. The germline V gene encodes CDR1 ENHRY and CDR2 SYGVKD. V dropped 4 bases and J dropped 6; count of bases not matched to a gene: 14. This CDR3 has 17 residues. The CDR3 sequence: CAISAFIPGQGNHGYTF. CDR3 in DNA: TGTGCCATCAGTGCGTTCATCCCGGGACAGGGGAACCATGGCTACACCTTC.

This clonotype was picked up one time. Possible read error: a much larger clone is one base away. V and J are TRBV20-1 and TRBJ1-5; TRBD1 might be the D (6 bases). CDR3 size: 12 residues. Germline lookup yields CDR1 DFQATT and CDR2 SNEGSKA (reference sequence). The CDR3 DNA follows: TGCAGGGCTACCCTAGGGGGGTGGCCCCAGCATTTT. Translating it yields CRATLGGWPQHF.

A few counts support this clonotype. The chain is built from TRBV20-1 and TRBJ1-5; 8 nucleotides agree with TRBD1. This CDR3 is 15 amino acids long. From germline, CDR1 is DFQATT and CDR2 SNEGSKA (reference sequence). The V and J ends lost 0 bases and 3 bases, in that order; junction bases with no gene match: 4. The CDR3 DNA reads TGCAGTGCTAGAGATCAGGGGGCCTACAATCAGCCCCAGCATTTT. It specifies CSARDQGAYNQPQHF.

This clonotype has at least ten counts. A junction end diverges from the germline sequence, so it may reflect a read error. The chain joins TRBV5-1 to TRBJ2-1; no definite D call. The CDR3 is 16 amino acids. Per germline, CDR1 SGHRS and CDR2 YFSETQ. Here the CDR3 DNA reads TGTGCCAGCAGCTTGGCCGGTACGAGCTCCTACAATGAGCAGTTCTTC. Its translation is CASSLAGTSSYNEQFF.

This clonotype has just a few counts. This sequence joins TRBV30 and TRBJ2-7; possible D gene TRBD1, 5 bases. This CDR3 has 14 amino acids. The V gene's germline CDR1 is GTSNPN and CDR2 SVGIG (reference sequence). V lost 0 bases and J 1 base, leaving 10 bases between the germline ends. The CDR3 loop is CAWSVPSGSYEQYF. CDR3 in DNA: TGTGCCTGGAGTGTACCGTCAGGGTCCTACGAGCAGTACTTC.

The chain carries TRBV5-5 and TRBJ2-3; the match to TRBD1 covers 7 bases. The CDR3 has 15 amino acids. Trimming cost V 2 bases and J 3 bases; bases outside gene matches: 6. The germline V gene encodes CDR1 SGHKS and CDR2 YYEKEE (reference sequence). The CDR3 region has the DNA TGTGCCAGCAGCTTTCCCCAGGGGGATACAGATACGCAGTATTTT. Protein product: CASSFPQGDTDTQYF.

A note on this clonotype: This may arise from a read error, as a much more abundant clone is one base away. The genes are TRBV10-2 and TRBJ2-1, with 11 bases lining up with TRBD2. Germline loops: CDR1 WSHSY, CDR2 SAAADI. The CDR3 runs 15 residues. The ends lost 2 bases at V and 13 bases at J; junction bases unmatched: 10. In DNA form, the CDR3 reads TGCGCCAGCAGTGAGGGGACTAGCGGACCAGAGACCCAGTTCTTC. Its protein product is CASSEGTSGPETQFF.

This clonotype was found a few times. This sequence joins TRBV29-1 and TRBJ2-1, with TRBD2 matching 9 bases. Unmatched junction bases numbered 13, after V lost 0 bases and J lost 7 bases. The CDR3 extends over 17 amino acids. The V gene's germline CDR1 is SQVTM and CDR2 ANQGSEA. The CDR3 DNA sequence: TGCAGCGTTGAAGATCTTCAGGGGCGGGGGGGCCTTAATGAGCAGTTCTTC. The encoded protein is CSVEDLQGRGGLNEQFF.

The chain employs TRBV6-2 or TRBV6-3 and TRBJ2-1; weak D call: TRBD1 (6 bases). V dropped 8 bases and J dropped 10 bases, with 9 bases sitting between them. CDR3 length equals 10 residues. Germline V gene lookup returns CDR1 MNHEY and CDR2 SVGEGT. CDR3 DNA sequence: TGTGCCAGCGAAGACAGGGAGCAGTTCTTC. Its translation is CASEDREQFF.

This clonotype was observed a single time. Mismatch with germline at one junction end may stem from a read error. J is TRBJ2-5 and V is TRBV28; 10 nucleotides agree with TRBD1. The CDR3 totals 16 residues. Per germline, CDR1 MDHEN and CDR2 SYDVKM. The CDR3 DNA is TGTGCCAGCAGTCCGATCCCGGGACAGGGGCAAGGGACCCAGTACTTC. Its translation is CASSPIPGQGQGTQYF. Combining the CDR3 with reference TRBV28 and TRBJ2-5 gives the whole variable domain DVKVTQSSRYLVKRTGEKVFLECVQDMDHENMFWYRQDPGLGLRLIYFSYDVKMKEKGDIPEGYSVSREKKERFSLILESASTNQTSMYLCASSPIPGQGQGTQYFGPGTRLLVL.

This chain uses TRBV20-1 with TRBJ2-7; D possibly corresponds to TRBD2 (6 bases). Germline V lookup: CDR1 DFQATT, CDR2 SNEGSKA (reference sequence). The CDR3 is 14 residues long. V dropped 5 bases and J dropped 2 bases, with 16 bases sitting between them. CDR3 coding DNA: TGCAGTGCTGCCGGGACTTCGATCACCTACGAGCAGTACTTC. It yields the protein CSAAGTSITYEQYF.

This clonotype occurred a few times. The rearrangement uses TRBV20-1 and TRBJ2-5; 10 bases map to TRBD2. Per the germline V gene, CDR1 is DFQATT and CDR2 is SNEGSKA (reference sequence). The CDR3 totals 13 residues. V dropped 7 bases and J dropped 11; count of bases not matched to a gene: 13. This chain's CDR3 is CSGLSGRAREQYF. The CDR3 coding sequence is TGCAGTGGGTTGAGCGGGAGGGCCCGTGAGCAGTACTTC.

There are many counts of this clonotype. The chain combines TRBV10-3 with TRBJ2-7; possible D gene TRBD2, 6 bases. Trimming took off 0 bases at V and 0 bases at J, with 9 bases between the two ends. Germline V gene sequence: CDR1 ENHRY, CDR2 SYGVKD. The CDR3 contains 15 residues. In DNA, the CDR3 is TGTGCCATCAGTGAGTCGCGGGGCGGCTCCTACGAGCAGTACTTC. Translating it yields CAISESRGGSYEQYF.

A few counts support this clonotype. The chain couples TRBV6-1 to TRBJ2-5; 7 positions agree with TRBD1. This CDR3 has 14 residues. Germline lookup yields CDR1 MNHNS and CDR2 SASEGT. Trimming removed 4 bases from V and 6 bases from J; junction bases left unmatched: 8. The CDR3 is CASSGQGISQTQYF. The CDR3 DNA is TGTGCCAGCAGTGGACAGGGAATAAGTCAGACCCAGTACTTC.

This clonotype has a handful of counts. The chain recombines TRBV5-1 with TRBJ2-7; 9 bases map to TRBD1. CDR3 size: 17 residues. Germline trimming cut 4 bases from V and 5 bases from J; bases unmatched to any gene: 16. Germline V gene lookup returns CDR1 SGHRS and CDR2 YFSETQ. CDR3 sequence: CASSEGPGQGFMHEQYF. For the CDR3, the DNA is TGCGCCAGCAGCGAAGGACCGGGACAGGGTTTCATGCACGAGCAGTACTTC.

The V and J genes are TRBV30 and TRBJ2-4, with TRBD1 identical over 7 bases. V lost 2 bases, J lost 3 bases, and 4 bases stayed unmatched. This CDR3 has 14 amino acids. Per the germline V gene, CDR1 is GTSNPN and CDR2 is SVGIG (reference sequence). CDR3 sequence reads: CAWSRQGSKNIQYF. Here the CDR3 DNA reads TGTGCCTGGAGTCGACAGGGTAGCAAAAACATTCAGTACTTC.

In this sample, this clonotype turned up once. The chain couples TRBV7-8 to TRBJ2-5; TRBD1 matches 7 bases. The J call may be wrong; the DNA end is better matched by TRBJ2-7. The germline V gene has CDR1 SGHVS and CDR2 FQNEAQ. This CDR3 spans 15 amino acids. CDR3 DNA: TGTGCCAGCAGCTCGGATCAGGGGGTCGCAGGCGAGCAGTACTTC. This encodes CASSSDQGVAGEQYF.

This clonotype was seen just once. The genes are TRBV15 and TRBJ1-2; TRBD1 is a possible D gene (5 bases). Germline values: CDR1 LNHNV, CDR2 YYDKDF (reference sequence). CDR3 size: 14 residues. With 0 bases removed from V and 5 bases from J, the gap between germline ends came to 10 bases. Written as DNA, the CDR3 is TGTGCCACCAGCAGAGAAGGGGCCGATTATGGCTACACCTTC. Its protein product is CATSREGADYGYTF. Looking up the rest from reference TRBV15 and TRBJ1-2 gives the full variable domain: DAMVIQNPRYQVTQFGKPVTLSCSQTLNHNVMYWYQQKSSQAPKLLFHYYDKDFNNEADTPDNFQSRRPNTSFCFLDIRSPGLGDTAMYLCATSREGADYGYTFGSGTRLTVV.

The sample holds a few counts of this clonotype. In nucleotides, the CDR3 is TGCAGTGCTAGCGGCGAGTACTCCTACAATGAGCAGTTCTTC. Translating gives CSASGEYSYNEQFF. The chain uses TRBV20-1 and TRBJ2-1; D unresolved. The length of the CDR3 is 14 residues. CDR1 and CDR2 (germline): DFQATT, SNEGSKA (reference sequence). The V and J ends lost 3 bases and 0 bases respectively, with 9 bases between them.